A single sample is the source of the 9 T cell receptor beta chains below, sequenced in a study of OX40 agonist ivuxolimab in advanced cancers. Sequencing was performed with immunoSEQ multiplex PCR; in TCRdb, only in-frame clones are kept and a portion is missing. The sample yields tens of thousands of clones, nearly 85% seen once. Sequences were derived from CD4+ or CD8+ T cells sorted from blood, sampled in a trial of the OX40 agonist ivuxolimab. Receptors were obtained from an adult with an advanced solid tumor such as melanoma, head and neck, liver or kidney cancer.

This clone was seen just once. The J gene is TRBJ1-1, the V gene TRBV30, with D maybe TRBD1 (6 bases). The germline V gene encodes CDR1 GTSNPN and CDR2 SVGIG (reference sequence). The length of the CDR3 is 16 residues. V was clipped by 0 bases and J by 0 bases, with 14 bases between them. The CDR3 reads CAWSVRRTVMNTEAFF. CDR3 nucleotide sequence: TGTGCCTGGAGTGTACGTCGGACAGTTATGAACACTGAAGCTTTCTTT.

This chain connects TRBV29-1 to TRBJ1-2; D gene unclear. The CDR3 sequence is 12 residues long. CDR1 SQVTM and CDR2 ANQGSEA come from the germline V gene. Trimming pared 2 bases from V and 4 bases from J, leaving 8 bases between. This chain's CDR3 is CSVERAGYGYTF. The DNA of the CDR3 is TGCAGCGTTGAAAGGGCGGGCTATGGCTACACCTTC.

CDR3 nucleotide sequence: TGTGCCAGCACCCTTTCCTCCGGGACAGGGGTCGAGCAGTACTTC. Its translation: CASTLSSGTGVEQYF. The genes are TRBV28 and TRBJ2-7, with 10 bases that match TRBD1. With 7 bases clipped from V and 6 bases from J, the junction kept 12 bases outside the gene matches. CDR1 and CDR2 from the germline V gene are MDHEN and SYDVKM. The CDR3 extends over 15 amino acids.

The J gene is TRBJ1-2, the V gene TRBV28; D unresolved. CDR3 size: 13 residues. V was shortened by 6 bases and J by 4 bases, with 12 bases between the two germline ends. Germline V gives CDR1 MDHEN, CDR2 SYDVKM. In nucleotides, the CDR3 is TGTGCCAGCAGCCTTATGGGGAGCTATGGCTACACCTTC. Protein: CASSLMGSYGYTF.

The J gene is TRBJ1-6, the V gene TRBV10-3, with 7 bases that match TRBD1. The CDR3 contains 14 residues. Looked up from germline, CDR1 is ENHRY and CDR2 is SYGVKD. V lost 6 bases to trimming and J lost 5 bases; unmatched junction nucleotides: 4. In nucleotides, the CDR3 is TGTGCCATCAGCCGGGACAGCGATAATTCACCCCTCCACTTT. Protein: CAISRDSDNSPLHF.

The chain recombines TRBV5-1 with TRBJ1-3, with a tentative D call TRBD1 (5 bases). The CDR3 has 12 residues. Germline CDR1 is SGHRS and CDR2 is YFSETQ. Trimming shortened V by 3 bases and J by 4 bases, and 5 bases separated the two germline ends. This chain's CDR3 is CASSWDGNTIYF. The DNA of the CDR3 is TGCGCCAGCAGCTGGGACGGAAACACCATATATTTT.

V usage is TRBV5-1 and J usage is TRBJ2-1; the match to TRBD1 covers 8 bases. The junction had 3 bases not matched to a gene; V was cut back by 4 bases and J by 0 bases. The V gene's germline CDR1 is SGHRS and CDR2 YFSETQ. CDR3 length: 15 amino acids. In DNA, the CDR3 is TGCGCCAGCAGCCTGACAGGGGCCTCCTACAATGAGCAGTTCTTC. Protein product: CASSLTGASYNEQFF.

A single count supports this clone. This chain connects TRBV11-3 to TRBJ2-3; D not certain. There are 14 residues in the CDR3. The germline gives CDR1 SGHNT, CDR2 YENEEA. The germline V and J ends were trimmed by 5 bases and 2 bases, with 11 bases remaining between them. The CDR3 protein is CASSDPKLTDTQYF. The CDR3 DNA reads as TGTGCCAGCAGCGACCCCAAACTCACAGATACGCAGTATTTT.

The V gene is TRBV11-3, the J gene TRBJ1-4; D is perhaps TRBD1 (5 bases). Trimming shortened V by 1 base and J by 2 bases, and 8 bases separated the two germline ends. Germline CDR1 is SGHNT and CDR2 is YENEEA. The CDR3 is 15 amino acids. The DNA of the CDR3 is TGTGCCAGCAGCTTAGCCGGACACACTAATGAAAAACTGTTTTTT. Amino acid sequence: CASSLAGHTNEKLFF.